The next 18 T cell receptor beta chains were all read from a single sample in a study of cytomegalovirus exposure and HLA in healthy donors. This PCR relied on a set of 60 Vbeta primers and 13 Jbeta primers. This table comes from immunoSEQ multiplex PCR, and its TCRdb copy is limited to in-frame clones, with some not included. The top ten clones hold around 2.4% of a sample with some 85,000 clones, less than 85% of them seen once. Source material: PBMCs. These receptors all come from a woman between 50 and 59 years old in good health and CMV-seronegative.

This chain joins TRBV28 and TRBJ2-5, with D perhaps TRBD2 (6 bases). CDR3 size: 14 residues. The germline V and J ends were trimmed by 3 bases and 1 base, with 9 bases remaining between them. Germline lookup yields CDR1 MDHEN and CDR2 SYDVKM. CDR3 loop: CASSFGGSQETQYF. The CDR3, as DNA: TGTGCCAGCAGTTTCGGGGGATCCCAAGAGACCCAGTACTTC.

The CDR3 DNA reads as TGCGCCAGCAGTGGACTAGCGGGGGGGCGGGAGACCCAGTACTTC. Translating it yields CASSGLAGGRETQYF. The rearrangement uses TRBV10-2 and TRBJ2-5, with 14 nucleotides matching TRBD2. This CDR3 has 15 amino acids. Germline V CDR1 and CDR2: WSHSY, SAAADI. V dropped 4 bases and J dropped 5; count of bases not matched to a gene: 3.

The V gene is TRBV28, the J gene TRBJ2-7; TRBD2 agrees at 8 bases. The V and J ends lost 5 bases and 2 bases, in that order; junction bases with no gene match: 5. Germline-derived CDR1 and CDR2 are MDHEN and SYDVKM. This CDR3 is built from 14 residues. CDR3 residues: CASSTSGTPYEQYF. The CDR3 DNA reads TGTGCCAGCAGTACTAGCGGAACCCCCTACGAGCAGTACTTC.

The V call is TRBV27, the J call TRBJ1-6; 7 bases are shared with TRBD1. CDR1 is MNHEY, CDR2 SMNVEV, per germline (reference sequence). With V trimmed by 0 bases and J by 10 bases, 21 bases remained unmatched. There are 20 residues in the CDR3. The CDR3 DNA is TGTGCCAGCAGTTTATCTCCCATCACCCTCCGGGACAGACGGGACTCACCCCTCCACTTT. Translated, it gives CASSLSPITLRDRRDSPLHF.

This clone was detected only a few times. The chain employs TRBV4-3 and TRBJ1-4; 9 bases agree with TRBD1. The V gene's germline CDR1 is LGHNA and CDR2 YSLEER. The J segment lost 6 bases and the V segment lost 3 bases, leaving 11 bases of the junction unmatched. The CDR3 has 17 amino acids. CDR3 amino acids: CASSHKRGDRVDEKLFF. The CDR3 DNA reads as TGCGCCAGCAGCCACAAAAGGGGGGACAGGGTTGATGAAAAACTGTTTTTT.

The CDR3 nucleotides are TGTGCCTGGGACAGGGGGATGAACACTGAAGCTTTCTTT. This gives the protein CAWDRGMNTEAFF. This chain connects TRBV30 to TRBJ1-1; 9 nucleotides match TRBD1. There are 13 residues in the CDR3. V was clipped by 5 bases and J by 0 bases; unmatched bases: 1. Germline V gene lookup returns CDR1 GTSNPN and CDR2 SVGIG (reference sequence).

The count of this clone is one. This rearrangement joins TRBV7-3 to TRBJ2-3; the match to TRBD2 covers 9 bases. Germline lookup yields CDR1 SGHTA and CDR2 FQGTGA. J lost 5 bases, V lost 2 bases, and 8 bases had no gene match. This CDR3 is built from 16 residues. CDR3 DNA sequence: TGTGCCAGCAGCTTATATGGCGGGGGGGCTTTAGATACGCAGTATTTT. Protein: CASSLYGGGALDTQYF.

The chain carries TRBV4-2 and TRBJ1-6, with no clear D. Germline CDR1 reads LGHNA; CDR2 reads YNFKEQ. V lost 0 bases to trimming and J lost 5 bases, with 8 bases between them. The CDR3 covers 15 residues. The chain's CDR3 is CASSQEYSDNSPLHF. The DNA for the CDR3 is TGTGCCAGCAGCCAAGAATACAGTGATAATTCACCCCTCCACTTT.

This rearrangement joins TRBV28 to TRBJ2-1; TRBD1 matches 9 bases. CDR3 length: 14 amino acids. CDR1 is MDHEN, CDR2 SYDVKM, per germline. V gave up 9 bases and J gave up 4 bases; unmatched junction bases: 7. The CDR3 region is CASCTGGPYNEQFF. CDR3 sequence (DNA): TGTGCCAGTTGTACAGGGGGCCCTTACAATGAGCAGTTCTTC. Looking up the rest from reference TRBV28 and TRBJ2-1 gives the full variable domain: DVKVTQSSRYLVKRTGEKVFLECVQDMDHENMFWYRQDPGLGLRLIYFSYDVKMKEKGDIPEGYSVSREKKERFSLILESASTNQTSMYLCASCTGGPYNEQFFGPGTRLTVL.

The chain combines TRBV5-6 with TRBJ2-2, with 8 positions matching TRBD2. The germline gives CDR1 SGHDT, CDR2 YYEEEE. This CDR3 contains 15 residues. Germline trimming cut 4 bases from V and 1 base from J; bases unmatched to any gene: 3. This CDR3 is CASSPSGLNTGELFF. CDR3 DNA: TGTGCCAGCAGCCCTAGCGGGTTGAACACCGGGGAGCTGTTTTTT.

The count of this clone is one. The V call is TRBV28, the J call TRBJ2-5; D remains ambiguous. Germline CDR1 and CDR2: MDHEN and SYDVKM. V dropped 8 bases and J dropped 7 bases, with 11 bases sitting between them. The CDR3 runs to 11 residues. The CDR3: CASAGGGTQYF. The CDR3 DNA sequence: TGTGCCAGCGCTGGCGGTGGGACCCAGTACTTC.

In this sample, this clone turned up a few times. The chain links TRBV9 to TRBJ2-1, with a weak D call TRBD2 (6 bases). V lost 0 bases to trimming and J lost 0 bases, with 13 bases between them. Looked up from germline, CDR1 is SGDLS and CDR2 is YYNGEE. CDR3 size: 17 residues. CDR3 region: CASSVEVRGSSYNEQFF. CDR3 DNA sequence: TGTGCCAGCAGCGTAGAAGTCCGGGGGAGCTCCTACAATGAGCAGTTCTTC.

The chain has TRBV4-1 and TRBJ1-2, with a possible D match to TRBD1 (5 bases). Trimming shortened V by 0 bases and J by 2 bases, and 13 bases separated the two germline ends. CDR1 and CDR2 from the germline V gene are MGHRA and YSYEKL. The CDR3 runs to 16 residues. As DNA, the CDR3 is TGCGCCAGCAGCCAAGATACCTCGCAGGGCAACTATGGCTACACCTTC. It encodes CASSQDTSQGNYGYTF.

The J gene is TRBJ1-5, the V gene TRBV6-1; TRBD1 aligns across 8 bases. The CDR3 is 16 residues long. The trim removed 2 bases at V and 0 bases at J, leaving 3 bases unmatched. Germline V lookup: CDR1 MNHNS, CDR2 SASEGT. CDR3 protein: CASSEQGAYSNQPQHF. For the CDR3, the DNA is TGTGCCAGCAGTGAACAGGGGGCATATAGCAATCAGCCCCAGCATTTT.

V is TRBV19 and J is TRBJ2-7; 14 positions match TRBD2. V dropped 6 bases and J dropped 4; count of bases not matched to a gene: 5. This CDR3 region has 15 residues. Germline V gene sequence: CDR1 LNHDA, CDR2 SQIVND (reference sequence). CDR3 sequence (DNA): TGTGCCAGTAGCGGGGGACTAGCGGGAGCGTACGAGCAGTACTTC. Amino acid sequence: CASSGGLAGAYEQYF.

The genes are TRBV19 and TRBJ2-2; no reliable D call. The germline V and J ends were trimmed by 5 bases and 3 bases, with 7 bases remaining between them. The CDR3 runs 13 residues. Germline lookup yields CDR1 LNHDA and CDR2 SQIVND (reference sequence). DNA of the CDR3: TGTGCCAGTAGTGGTAGATACACCGGGGAGCTGTTTTTT. Residues: CASSGRYTGELFF.

Comments on this clone: The junction does not match germline at one end; this may be a read error. The rearrangement joins TRBV7-9 to TRBJ2-7; TRBD2 matches at 8 bases. CDR3 length: 15 residues. Germline V gene data show CDR1 as SEHNR and CDR2 as FQNEAQ (reference sequence). CDR3 in DNA: TGTTCCAGCAGCTTAGAGCTAGCGGGCACCTACGAGCAGTACTTC. Its translation is CSSSLELAGTYEQYF.

The chain combines TRBV5-4 with TRBJ2-1; 10 bases fit TRBD1. The junction had 13 bases not matched to a gene; V was cut back by 6 bases and J by 7 bases. CDR3 length equals 16 residues. Germline values: CDR1 SGHNT, CDR2 YYREEE (reference sequence). The CDR3 loop reads CASTQMGQGTRNEQFF. DNA of the CDR3: TGTGCCAGCACCCAAATGGGACAGGGGACAAGGAATGAGCAGTTCTTC. Full variable domain (rest looked up from reference TRBV5-4 and TRBJ2-1): ETGVTQSPTHLIKTRGQQVTLRCSSQSGHNTVSWYQQALGQGPQFIFQYYREEENGRGNFPPRFSGLQFPNYSSELNVNALELDDSALYLCASTQMGQGTRNEQFFGPGTRLTVL.